This T cell receptor (beta chain) was sequenced in a study of sequential checkpoint blockade in melanoma. Study summary: Arm A got nivolumab then ipilimumab; arm B the reverse, 1:1.

Clones were sequenced by immunoSEQ multiplex PCR, and TCRdb holds only the in-frame ones, with some missing. The sample lists tens of thousands of clones, roughly 88% occurring once. This CDR3 contains 15 residues. Trimming took 3 bases from V and 1 from J, leaving 13 bases between them. Germline assignment: CDR1 SGDLS and CDR2 YYNGEE. The treatment denotes: randomized to nivolumab then ipilimumab (arm A) or the reverse (arm B). DNA-damaging chemotherapy had not been given to any patient beforehand. The receptor's source is a human donor with melanoma. The sequences come from CD8+ T cells sorted from blood (inferred from file names), collected from a patient given nivolumab and ipilimumab in sequence. The chain couples TRBV9 to TRBJ1-2, with D possibly matching TRBD1 (5 bases). The CDR3 DNA is TGTGCCAGCAGCGCCTTTGACAGCCTTAACTATGGCTACACCTTC. It encodes CASSAFDSLNYGYTF.